These 30 T cell receptor beta chains were all obtained from the same sample, sequenced in a study of blood T cell repertoires in COVID-19. Sequencing used immunoSEQ multiplex PCR; TCRdb keeps in-frame clones, though not all of them. The profile shows about 95,000 clones, approximately 84% of them singletons. The source material was peripheral blood. The receptor set was obtained from a human donor in a cohort sampled during active COVID-19.

The gene calls are TRBV28 and TRBJ1-1; the D is unclear. The ends were cut back, 6 bases at V and 0 bases at J, with 14 bases in the middle. The germline V gene has CDR1 MDHEN and CDR2 SYDVKM. The CDR3 contains 15 residues. Here the CDR3 DNA reads TGTGCCAGCAGATCTACCCACGGAGTGAACACTGAAGCTTTCTTT. It specifies CASRSTHGVNTEAFF.

The chain carries TRBV27 and TRBJ2-2; TRBD1 matches 10 bases. V shed 2 bases and J 6 bases; nucleotides not matched to a gene: 12. The CDR3 covers 18 residues. The germline V gene has CDR1 MNHEY and CDR2 SMNVEV (reference sequence). The CDR3 bases are TGTGCCAGCAGTTTACGGCCCCCGGGACAGGGGATCGCCGGGGAGCTGTTTTTT. It translates to CASSLRPPGQGIAGELFF.

The rearrangement joins TRBV2 to TRBJ2-2, with a tentative D call TRBD2 (6 bases). This CDR3 spans 15 amino acids. V was trimmed by 5 bases and J by 6 bases, leaving 16 bases between them. Germline CDR1 and CDR2: SNHLY and FYNNEI. The DNA of the CDR3 is TGTGCCAGCAGTTTCGGGACTCTCGGGGCCGGGGAGCTGTTTTTT. Its protein product is CASSFGTLGAGELFF. Full variable domain (remainder filled in from reference TRBV2 and TRBJ2-2): EPEVTQTPSHQVTQMGQEVILRCVPISNHLYFYWYRQILGQKVEFLVSFYNNEISEKSEIFDDQFSVERPDGSNFTLKIRSTKLEDSAMYFCASSFGTLGAGELFFGEGSRLTVL.

DNA of the CDR3: TGTGCCAGCAGCTTAGATCGGTTCAATCAGCCCCAGCATTTT. Translated: CASSLDRFNQPQHF. The chain is built from TRBV11-2 and TRBJ1-5; D gene ambiguous. The CDR3 runs to 14 residues. The ends were cut back, 0 bases at V and 3 bases at J, with 6 bases in the middle. From germline, CDR1 is SGHAT and CDR2 FQNNGV.

The chain has TRBV9 and TRBJ2-7; the match to TRBD2 covers 7 bases. V lost 2 bases and J lost 7; bases outside the gene matches: 15. The CDR3 is made up of 16 amino acids. Per the germline V gene, CDR1 is SGDLS and CDR2 is YYNGEE. This CDR3 is CASSVQTLAEGGEQYF. The DNA for the CDR3 is TGTGCCAGCAGCGTCCAGACCTTAGCGGAGGGAGGGGAGCAGTACTTC.

The chain combines TRBV18 with TRBJ1-6; D unclear. Germline V CDR1 and CDR2: KGHSH, LQKENI. The CDR3 spans 15 residues. Trimming took off 3 bases at V and 6 bases at J, with 12 bases between the two ends. The CDR3 sequence is CASSPGVGRNSPLHF. CDR3 nucleotides: TGTGCCAGCTCACCCGGGGTCGGCCGTAATTCACCCCTCCACTTT. Supplemented by reference TRBV18 and TRBJ1-6, the full variable domain reads NAGVMQNPRHLVRRRGQEARLRCSPMKGHSHVYWYRQLPEEGLKFMVYLQKENIIDESGMPKERFSAEFPKEGPSILRIQQVVRGDSAAYFCASSPGVGRNSPLHFGNGTRLTVT.

This clone was observed once. The CDR3 sequence is CSVVRDRGPDTQYF. In DNA, the CDR3 is TGCAGCGTCGTCCGGGACAGGGGTCCAGATACGCAGTATTTT. The V call is TRBV29-1, the J call TRBJ2-3, with 10 bases identical to TRBD1. Germline CDR1 SQVTM, CDR2 ANQGSEA. CDR3 length: 14 residues. V shed 6 bases and J 4 bases; nucleotides not matched to a gene: 7.

V is TRBV7-3 and J is TRBJ1-1; TRBD1 is a possible D gene (6 bases). Per germline, CDR1 SGHTA and CDR2 FQGTGA. The CDR3 is made up of 14 amino acids. Trimming took 0 bases from V and 8 from J, leaving 13 bases between them. The CDR3 DNA reads as TGTGCCAGCAGCTTAACGGCCCAGGGGAGAGAAGCTTTCTTT. Translating it yields CASSLTAQGREAFF.

V is TRBV6-4 and J is TRBJ2-1; the D gene is possibly TRBD2 (5 bases). The CDR3 covers 18 residues. Per the germline V gene, CDR1 is MRHNA and CDR2 is SNTAGT. The V gene lost 4 bases and the J gene lost 2 bases, with 21 bases spanning the gap. The CDR3 loop is CASSASGNNYLTYNEQFF. The CDR3, as DNA: TGTGCCAGCAGTGCCTCCGGGAATAACTATTTAACCTACAATGAGCAGTTCTTC.

The V and J genes are TRBV21-1 and TRBJ2-7; the DNA was not compared with TRBD2, the D call given in the table. TRBV21-1 is assigned pseudogene status. CDR3 length equals 10 residues. The CDR3 bases are TGTGCCAGCCCCTACTACGAGCAGTACTTC. Protein sequence: CASPYYEQYF.

The V and J genes are TRBV21-1 and TRBJ1-2; the table's D call, TRBD1, has no DNA check behind it. TRBV21-1 is designated a pseudogene. The CDR3 runs to 15 residues. CDR3 residues: CASSNKKTGNYGYTF. The DNA for the CDR3 is TGTGCCAGCAGCAACAAGAAGACAGGGAACTATGGCTACACCTTC.

This chain connects TRBV4-3 to TRBJ2-1, with D possibly being TRBD1 (6 bases). The CDR3 runs to 18 residues. The germline V gene has CDR1 LGHNA and CDR2 YSLEER. V was trimmed by 0 bases and J by 4 bases, leaving 19 bases between them. The CDR3 bases are TGCGCCAGCAGCCAAGATCAGGACAGCAGAGCTGGATACAATGAGCAGTTCTTC. Translated, it gives CASSQDQDSRAGYNEQFF.

V usage is TRBV27 and J usage is TRBJ2-2; D not resolved. CDR1 and CDR2 from the germline V gene are MNHEY and SMNVEV (reference sequence). V was pared by 5 bases and J by 5 bases, with 6 bases between. The CDR3 runs 12 residues. This chain's CDR3 is CASSPVTGELFF. The CDR3 DNA sequence: TGTGCCAGCAGTCCAGTTACCGGGGAGCTGTTTTTT.

This chain joins TRBV7-9 and TRBJ1-1; possibly TRBD1 for D (6 bases). The CDR3 runs 15 residues. Trimming took off 2 bases at V and 3 bases at J, with 13 bases between the two ends. Germline CDR1 is SEHNR and CDR2 is FQNEAQ (reference sequence). DNA of the CDR3: TGTGCCAGCAGCTTACAGGGGATGACGGACACTGAAGCTTTCTTT. This translates into CASSLQGMTDTEAFF.

V and J are TRBV7-8 and TRBJ1-2; 7 bases match TRBD1. The CDR3 runs 16 residues. V lost 1 base to trimming and J lost 2 bases; unmatched junction nucleotides: 7. Germline assignment: CDR1 SGHVS and CDR2 FQNEAQ. In DNA form, the CDR3 reads TGTGCCAGCAGCTTAGGTCCCGAGGGGGCGAACTATGGCTACACCTTC. Its translation is CASSLGPEGANYGYTF.

The V call is TRBV3-1 (or the pseudogene TRBV3-2), the J call TRBJ2-1; 11 nucleotides align to TRBD1. V shed 8 bases and J 5 bases; nucleotides not matched to a gene: 8. Germline CDR1 LGHDT, CDR2 YNNKEL (reference sequence). The CDR3 spans 15 residues. CDR3 in amino acids: CASAIGTGGNNEQFF. The CDR3 nucleotides read TGTGCCAGCGCCATCGGGACAGGGGGAAACAATGAGCAGTTCTTC.

This chain links TRBV5-1 with TRBJ2-5; 13 bases align to TRBD2. The CDR3 is 16 residues long. Germline-derived CDR1 and CDR2 are SGHRS and YFSETQ. The V segment lost 4 bases and the J segment 7 bases; nucleotides outside the gene matches: 10. The CDR3 loop is CASSLGLAGAPGTQYF. CDR3 DNA sequence: TGCGCCAGCAGCCTCGGACTAGCGGGAGCTCCGGGGACCCAGTACTTC. The full variable domain, rest sourced from reference TRBV5-1 and TRBJ2-5, is KAGVTQTPRYLIKTRGQQVTLSCSPISGHRSVSWYQQTPGQGLQFLFEYFSETQRNKGNFPGRFSGRQFSNSRSEMNVSTLELGDSALYLCASSLGLAGAPGTQYFGPGTRLLVL.

This clone was observed a handful of times. This chain joins TRBV5-5 and TRBJ1-2; possibly TRBD1 for D (5 bases). The CDR3 is 14 residues long. The V end was cut by 1 base, the J end by 14 bases, with 21 bases between. Per the germline V gene, CDR1 is SGHKS and CDR2 is YYEKEE (reference sequence). The CDR3 DNA reads TGTGCCAGCAGCTTGCAGGTAGGGGTGTCGTCCGTGACCTTC. Translating it yields CASSLQVGVSSVTF.

The chain is built from TRBV19 and TRBJ2-1, with 9 bases fitting TRBD2. V lost 6 bases and J lost 0; bases outside the gene matches: 6. Per the germline V gene, CDR1 is LNHDA and CDR2 is SQIVND (reference sequence). The CDR3 consists of 16 residues. The CDR3 nucleotides read TGTGCCAGTAGCAAAGGACTAGCGAGCTCCTACAATGAGCAGTTCTTC. Translation gives CASSKGLASSYNEQFF.

The rearrangement uses TRBV21-1 and TRBJ1-5; TRBD1, the table's D call, was not compared with the DNA. TRBV21-1 is a recognized pseudogene. This CDR3 is 14 amino acids long. DNA for the CDR3: TGTGCCAGCAGCCTCCCCCAGGGCCAGCAGCCCCAGCATTTT. It encodes CASSLPQGQQPQHF.

The chain couples TRBV7-9 to TRBJ2-7; 11 bases are a match to TRBD2. The CDR3 length is 15 residues. CDR1 and CDR2 from the germline V gene are SEHNR and FQNEAQ (reference sequence). Trimming took 4 bases from V and 4 from J; bases not matched to a gene: 6. CDR3 bases: TGTGCCAGCAGCTCCGGGACTAGCGGACCGTACGAGCAGTACTTC. Protein product: CASSSGTSGPYEQYF.

Concerning this clone itself: One junction end does not reproduce the germline sequence, and a read error may be involved. This rearrangement joins TRBV18 to TRBJ1-5; maybe TRBD1 (5 bases). CDR1 and CDR2 (germline): KGHSH, LQKENI. The CDR3 is 17 residues long. CDR3 amino acids: CASSAPGGRVGNQPQHF. DNA of the CDR3: TGTGCCAGCTCAGCACCAGGCGGCAGGGTTGGCAATCAGCCCCAGCATTTT.

The rearrangement links TRBV7-2 to TRBJ2-1, with D perhaps TRBD2 (5 bases). V lost 1 base and J 7 bases, leaving 8 bases between the germline ends. CDR1 and CDR2 from the germline V gene are SGHTA and FQGNSA. The CDR3 is 13 residues long. The CDR3 coding sequence is TGTGCCAGCAGCTTAGGGACTCCGAATGAGCAGTTCTTC. It encodes CASSLGTPNEQFF.

This clone was detected only a few times. CDR3 sequence (DNA): TGTGCCAGCAGTTTAGGACAGAAAAATGAGCAGTTCTTC. Protein sequence: CASSLGQKNEQFF. The chain has TRBV28 and TRBJ2-1, with D possibly matching TRBD1 (6 bases). This CDR3 has 13 residues. V lost 2 bases and J 7 bases, leaving 9 bases between the germline ends. Germline V gene sequence: CDR1 MDHEN, CDR2 SYDVKM.

This chain connects TRBV24-1 to TRBJ2-2, with 8 bases that match TRBD2. Germline V gene data show CDR1 as KGHDR and CDR2 as SFDVKD. This CDR3 spans 16 amino acids. V shed 2 bases and J 8 bases; nucleotides not matched to a gene: 9. CDR3 amino acids: CATSDSAGTRSGELFF. The DNA of the CDR3 is TGTGCCACCAGTGATTCTGCCGGGACTAGATCTGGGGAGCTGTTTTTT.

This clone appeared a few times. The V call is TRBV10-3, the J call TRBJ1-1; the D gene is possibly TRBD1 (5 bases). Germline CDR1 and CDR2: ENHRY and SYGVKD. The CDR3 has 14 residues. V lost 3 bases and J 7 bases, leaving 15 bases between the germline ends. The CDR3 region is CAISETQGLGEAFF. In DNA form, the CDR3 reads TGTGCCATCAGTGAAACGCAGGGCTTAGGTGAAGCTTTCTTT.

This clone was observed a single time. J is TRBJ1-2 and V is TRBV12-3 or TRBV12-4; D uncertain. Trimming pared 4 bases from V and 6 bases from J, leaving 3 bases between. The CDR3 covers 10 residues. The DNA of the CDR3 is TGTGCCAGCAGTTCCGATGGCTACACCTTC. Amino acids: CASSSDGYTF.

The CDR3 spells CASSWGSGSAGELFF. For the CDR3, the DNA is TGCGCCAGCAGCTGGGGGAGCGGGAGTGCCGGGGAGCTGTTTTTT. The chain carries TRBV5-1 and TRBJ2-2; TRBD2 agrees at 8 bases. This CDR3 contains 15 residues. J gave up 6 bases and V 3 bases, and 7 bases lay outside the gene matches. Germline lookup yields CDR1 SGHRS and CDR2 YFSETQ.

This chain connects TRBV9 to TRBJ2-1, with a weak D call TRBD2 (5 bases). The V end was cut by 3 bases, the J end by 3 bases, with 7 bases between. The CDR3 runs 13 residues. The germline V gene encodes CDR1 SGDLS and CDR2 YYNGEE. The CDR3 protein is CASSADFYNEQFF. CDR3 nucleotides: TGTGCCAGCAGCGCGGACTTCTACAATGAGCAGTTCTTC.

The chain couples TRBV5-6 to TRBJ1-2; 8 bases are a match to TRBD1. The length of the CDR3 is 15 residues. V shed 4 bases and J 2 bases; nucleotides not matched to a gene: 7. In germline, CDR1 is SGHDT, CDR2 YYEEEE. CDR3 nucleotide sequence: TGTGCCAGCAGCCCCGGGACAGGTGGAAACTATGGCTACACCTTC. This translates into CASSPGTGGNYGYTF. Full variable domain (rest looked up from reference TRBV5-6 and TRBJ1-2): DAGVTQSPTHLIKTRGQQVTLRCSPKSGHDTVSWYQQALGQGPQFIFQYYEEEERQRGNFPDRFSGHQFPNYSSELNVNALLLGDSALYLCASSPGTGGNYGYTFGSGTRLTVV.